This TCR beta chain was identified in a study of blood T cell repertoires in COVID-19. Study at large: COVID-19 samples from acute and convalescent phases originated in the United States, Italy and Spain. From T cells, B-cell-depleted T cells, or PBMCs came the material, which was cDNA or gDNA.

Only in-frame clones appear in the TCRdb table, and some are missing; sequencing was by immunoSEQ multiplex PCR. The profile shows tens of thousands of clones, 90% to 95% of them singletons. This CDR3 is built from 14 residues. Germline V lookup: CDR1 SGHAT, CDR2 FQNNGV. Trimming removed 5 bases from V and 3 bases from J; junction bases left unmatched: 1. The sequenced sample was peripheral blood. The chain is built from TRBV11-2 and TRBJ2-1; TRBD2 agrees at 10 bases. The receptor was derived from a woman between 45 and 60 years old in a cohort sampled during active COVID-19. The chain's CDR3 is CASSASGGYNEQFF. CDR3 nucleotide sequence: TGTGCCAGCAGCGCTAGCGGGGGCTACAATGAGCAGTTCTTC.